At least ten counts were recorded for the clone carrying this T cell receptor (beta chain). Its target is unknown. The DNA ends 3 residues before the CDR3 does, and the rest of the CDR3 is filled in from the germline J gene. This CDR3 is built from 14 residues. Losses at the gene ends were 5 bases for V and 3 bases for J; bases not matched to a gene: 6. CDR1 is LNHDA and CDR2 is SQIVND in the germline V gene (reference sequence). The data originate from a study of T cell clonality in common variable immunodeficiency. Findings of the study overall: Common variable immunodeficiency TCR beta sequences reportedly had fewer deletions and N-nucleotide insertions.

No CVID subject was ill or on immunomodulatory drugs when sampled. Method: immunoSEQ multiplex PCR; TCRdb's copy keeps in-frame clones and lacks some. Singletons are absent from the sample, which has roughly 23,000 clones. Sequencing was carried out using peripheral blood mononuclear cells. The chain joins TRBV19 to TRBJ2-7, with 8 bases lining up with TRBD1. The source of this sequence is a human donor with common variable immunodeficiency. CDR3 sequence reads: CASSLGQGGYEQYF. The sequenced CDR3 bases are TGTGCCAGTAGTCTCGGACAGGGAGGCTACGAG. Combining the CDR3 with reference TRBV19 and TRBJ2-7 gives the whole variable domain DGGITQSPKYLFRKEGQNVTLSCEQNLNHDAMYWYRQDPGQGLRLIYYSQIVNDFQKGDIAEGYSVSREKKESFPLTVTSAQKNPTAFYLCASSLGQGGYEQYFGPGTRLTVT.